This passage covers 29 T cell receptor beta chains from one sample sequenced in a study of cytomegalovirus exposure and HLA in healthy donors. The study ran its PCR with 60 Vbeta and 13 Jbeta primers. Generated by immunoSEQ multiplex PCR, the TCRdb table keeps only in-frame clones and is missing some. The sample has 20,000 to 25,000 clones; the top ten hold about a fifth. The sample consisted of PBMCs. The source of these receptors is a man aged 55 to 70 in good health and CMV-seropositive.

This rearrangement joins TRBV18 to TRBJ2-1, with 9 bases identical to TRBD1. The CDR3 runs 16 residues. Germline CDR1 reads KGHSH; CDR2 reads LQKENI. J lost 8 bases, V lost 3 bases, and 11 bases had no gene match. CDR3 nucleotide sequence: TGTGCCAGCTCACCTTACCCCGGGACAGGGCGCTATGAGCAGTTCTTC. Amino acids: CASSPYPGTGRYEQFF.

The J gene is TRBJ2-2, the V gene TRBV15; 15 positions match TRBD2. This CDR3 is 20 amino acids long. CDR1 is LNHNV and CDR2 is YYDKDF in the germline V gene (reference sequence). The ends lost 0 bases at V and 3 bases at J; junction bases unmatched: 8. The CDR3 loop reads CATSRDRGLAGGLDTGELFF. CDR3 nucleotide sequence: TGTGCCACCAGCAGAGATCGGGGACTAGCGGGAGGACTAGACACCGGGGAGCTGTTTTTT.

The chain recombines TRBV2 with TRBJ2-7; 9 bases match TRBD1. Germline CDR1 is SNHLY and CDR2 is FYNNEI. Trimming at V came to 8 bases and at J to 5 bases, leaving 13 bases not matched to a gene. CDR3 length: 15 amino acids. The CDR3 is CASRPPGQGPNEQYF. In DNA, the CDR3 is TGTGCCAGCCGACCTCCGGGACAGGGACCTAACGAGCAGTACTTC.

The gene calls are TRBV10-2 and TRBJ1-2; maybe TRBD1 (5 bases). V gave up 2 bases and J gave up 6 bases, with 13 bases separating them. The CDR3 is 14 amino acids. From germline, CDR1 is WSHSY and CDR2 SAAADI. CDR3 sequence reads: CASSEIGGGHGYTF. For the CDR3, the DNA is TGCGCCAGCAGTGAGATCGGGGGGGGTCATGGCTACACCTTC.

The rearrangement links TRBV6-1 to TRBJ2-2, with a tentative D call TRBD1 (6 bases). This CDR3 spans 13 amino acids. The V gene's germline CDR1 is MNHNS and CDR2 SASEGT. Trimming shortened V by 3 bases and J by 5 bases, and 7 bases separated the two germline ends. The CDR3, as DNA: TGTGCCAGCAGTGATCAGGGGACCGGGGAGCTGTTTTTT. The encoded protein is CASSDQGTGELFF.

The V call is TRBV6-1, the J call TRBJ2-7; 12 bases are a match to TRBD2. V lost 2 bases to trimming and J lost 2 bases; unmatched junction nucleotides: 10. Germline V gene sequence: CDR1 MNHNS, CDR2 SASEGT. There are 18 residues in the CDR3. In DNA, the CDR3 is TGTGCCAGCAGTGAACGCCCGGGACTAGCGGGTGTAACCTACGAGCAGTACTTC. It specifies CASSERPGLAGVTYEQYF.

The chain joins TRBV7-8 to TRBJ2-7, with TRBD1 matching over 9 bases. Germline-derived CDR1 and CDR2 are SGHVS and FQNEAQ. The CDR3 consists of 18 residues. V trimming: 5 bases; J trimming: 2 bases; junction bases outside the gene matches: 16. The CDR3 protein is CASSDRDRVDRWTYEQYF. In DNA form, the CDR3 reads TGTGCCAGCAGCGACCGGGACAGGGTTGATAGGTGGACCTACGAGCAGTACTTC.

The chain combines TRBV6-4 with TRBJ2-3; D is perhaps TRBD2 (5 bases). Germline V gene sequence: CDR1 MRHNA, CDR2 SNTAGT. The CDR3 loop spans 15 amino acids. Deletions cut 4 bases from V and 0 bases from J, with 11 bases between. The CDR3: CASSGKAVSTDTQYF. In DNA, the CDR3 is TGTGCCAGCAGTGGGAAAGCGGTTAGCACAGATACGCAGTATTTT.

The rearrangement uses TRBV25-1 and TRBJ2-3; D gene ambiguous. Germline loops: CDR1 MGHDK, CDR2 SYGVNS. The V gene lost 1 base and the J gene lost 0 bases, with 5 bases spanning the gap. This CDR3 spans 14 amino acids. CDR3 in amino acids: CASSESGSTDTQYF. The CDR3 coding sequence is TGTGCCAGCAGTGAATCAGGCAGCACAGATACGCAGTATTTT.

The chain carries TRBV7-9 and TRBJ2-4, with 10 bases matching TRBD2. Germline-derived CDR1 and CDR2 are SEHNR and FQNEAQ (reference sequence). The CDR3 is made up of 14 amino acids. J lost 9 bases, V lost 4 bases, and 6 bases had no gene match. The CDR3, as DNA: TGTGCCAGCAGCTACGGGACTAGCGCAGGCATTCAGTACTTC. As protein: CASSYGTSAGIQYF.

The chain recombines TRBV19 with TRBJ2-5, with TRBD2 matching 15 bases. With 7 bases clipped from V and 5 bases from J, the junction kept 5 bases outside the gene matches. The CDR3 consists of 15 residues. Germline V gene lookup returns CDR1 LNHDA and CDR2 SQIVND (reference sequence). The chain's CDR3 is CASTSGTSGRETQYF. CDR3 coding DNA: TGTGCCAGTACTTCCGGGACTAGCGGGAGGGAGACCCAGTACTTC.

The chain links TRBV27 to TRBJ2-3; D possibly corresponds to TRBD2 (5 bases). V shed 5 bases and J shed 5 bases, with 17 bases lying between them. The CDR3 runs to 15 residues. CDR1 is MNHEY, CDR2 SMNVEV, per germline (reference sequence). The CDR3: CASSPISGFLDTQYF. CDR3 sequence (DNA): TGTGCCAGCAGTCCGATCTCGGGGTTTTTAGATACGCAGTATTTT.

The chain carries TRBV5-1 and TRBJ2-2; the D gene is possibly TRBD2 (5 bases). V lost 0 bases and J 5 bases, leaving 11 bases between the germline ends. CDR3 length: 15 amino acids. CDR1 is SGHRS, CDR2 YFSETQ, per germline. CDR3 amino acids: CASSLAGSGTGELFF. The CDR3 nucleotides read TGCGCCAGCAGCTTGGCAGGCTCGGGAACCGGGGAGCTGTTTTTT.

The rearrangement uses TRBV5-1 and TRBJ2-7; 8 bases match TRBD1. The CDR3 contains 12 residues. V gave up 3 bases and J gave up 7 bases; unmatched junction bases: 3. Germline V gene data show CDR1 as SGHRS and CDR2 as YFSETQ. CDR3 DNA: TGCGCCAGCAGCTCGACAGGGGAGGAGCAGTACTTC. Amino acid sequence: CASSSTGEEQYF.

This clone is labeled medium-sized based on frequency. The rearrangement joins TRBV5-4 to TRBJ2-7; 11 positions match TRBD1. V lost 3 bases, J lost 6 bases, and 8 bases stayed unmatched. CDR3 length: 15 amino acids. Germline V CDR1 and CDR2: SGHNT, YYREEE (reference sequence). CDR3 bases: TGTGCCAGCAGCTCGGACAGGGGGCCCCGGGGCGAGCAGTACTTC. It specifies CASSSDRGPRGEQYF.

The chain joins TRBV2 to TRBJ2-7; D might be TRBD2 (7 bases). This CDR3 is built from 13 residues. Between the trimmed V and J ends, which lost 4 bases and 3 bases, there was a span of 10 bases. In germline, CDR1 is SNHLY, CDR2 FYNNEI. The CDR3 sequence is CASSGGGGYEQYF. CDR3 bases: TGTGCCAGCAGTGGGGGAGGGGGCTACGAGCAGTACTTC.

The genes are TRBV6-6 and TRBJ2-5; 7 bases line up with TRBD2. The end of the DNA is better explained by TRBJ2-7, so the J call may be wrong. The CDR3 is 14 residues long. Germline V gives CDR1 MNHNY, CDR2 SVGAGI (reference sequence). CDR3 loop: CASTGREDAYEQYF. CDR3 DNA sequence: TGTGCCAGCACGGGACGGGAGGACGCCTACGAGCAGTACTTC.

The rearrangement links TRBV19 to TRBJ1-5; TRBD1 matches 10 bases. The CDR3 has 17 amino acids. V was clipped by 5 bases and J by 2 bases; unmatched bases: 9. The V gene's germline CDR1 is LNHDA and CDR2 SQIVND (reference sequence). CDR3 sequence (DNA): TGTGCCAGTAGTGGGAGGGACAGGGGAGGAGGCAATCAGCCCCAGCATTTT. Translation: CASSGRDRGGGNQPQHF.

The rearrangement joins TRBV7-2 to TRBJ2-5; 10 bases agree with TRBD2. Germline trimming cut 4 bases from V and 3 bases from J; bases unmatched to any gene: 5. The CDR3 consists of 15 residues. CDR1 and CDR2 from the germline V gene are SGHTA and FQGNSA. This CDR3 is CASSYFGTSEETQYF. The DNA for the CDR3 is TGTGCCAGCAGCTACTTCGGGACTAGCGAAGAGACCCAGTACTTC.

J is TRBJ1-4 and V is TRBV9, with D perhaps matching TRBD1 (6 bases). The germline V and J ends were trimmed by 1 base and 5 bases, with 6 bases remaining between them. Germline V gives CDR1 SGDLS, CDR2 YYNGEE. The CDR3 is 13 amino acids. The CDR3 DNA reads as TGTGCCAGCAGCGTACAGGGGAATGAAAAACTGTTTTTT. This encodes CASSVQGNEKLFF.

The chain couples TRBV29-1 to TRBJ1-2; tentative D call: TRBD1 (5 bases). Germline CDR1 is SQVTM and CDR2 is ANQGSEA. Trimming took off 5 bases at V and 3 bases at J, with 13 bases between the two ends. The CDR3 loop spans 13 amino acids. The CDR3 bases are TGCAGCGTTTGGGGGGGATCGCACTATGGCTACACCTTC. Translating gives CSVWGGSHYGYTF.

The rearrangement uses TRBV6-6 and TRBJ1-1; the D is unclear. CDR3 length: 13 residues. Germline V gives CDR1 MNHNY, CDR2 SVGAGI (reference sequence). The ends were cut back, 7 bases at V and 0 bases at J, with 9 bases in the middle. CDR3 region: CASKQKMNTEAFF. In nucleotides, the CDR3 is TGTGCCAGCAAACAGAAGATGAACACTGAAGCTTTCTTT.

V and J are TRBV6-1 and TRBJ2-7, with D unresolved. Trimming left V 3 bases short and J 3 bases short, with 9 bases between. This CDR3 has 13 residues. Germline V gene lookup returns CDR1 MNHNS and CDR2 SASEGT. CDR3 in DNA: TGTGCCAGCAGTGAGTACCAGGTCTACGAGCAGTACTTC. It yields the protein CASSEYQVYEQYF.

The chain has TRBV7-9 and TRBJ1-4; D may be TRBD1 (6 bases). The CDR3 has 16 amino acids. Germline V gene lookup returns CDR1 SEHNR and CDR2 FQNEAQ (reference sequence). Trimming cost V 3 bases and J 0 bases, with 11 bases left between them. The CDR3 here is CASSFGQHTTNEKLFF. CDR3 nucleotides: TGTGCCAGCAGCTTCGGACAGCACACAACTAATGAAAAACTGTTTTTT.

The CDR3 loop is CASSLAGGEQYF. Written as DNA, the CDR3 is TGCGCCAGCAGCCTGGCGGGAGGCGAGCAGTACTTC. The J gene is TRBJ2-7, the V gene TRBV4-1, with 8 nucleotides matching TRBD2. Germline CDR1 is MGHRA and CDR2 is YSYEKL. The trim removed 4 bases at V and 6 bases at J, leaving 2 bases unmatched. This CDR3 is 12 amino acids long.

The V gene is TRBV5-1, the J gene TRBJ2-3; TRBD1 matches 10 bases. With V trimmed by 0 bases and J by 0 bases, 4 bases remained unmatched. The CDR3 consists of 17 residues. The germline V gene has CDR1 SGHRS and CDR2 YFSETQ. The CDR3 bases are TGCGCCAGCAGCTTGGCCCCGGGACAGGGGAGCACAGATACGCAGTATTTT. Its protein product is CASSLAPGQGSTDTQYF.

V usage is TRBV4-2 and J usage is TRBJ1-5; 8 nucleotides align to TRBD1. The CDR3 has 15 residues. Germline trimming cut 4 bases from V and 5 bases from J; bases unmatched to any gene: 7. CDR1 is LGHNA and CDR2 is YNFKEQ in the germline V gene. Here the CDR3 DNA reads TGTGCCAGCAGCCCCAACGGACAGGGCCATCAGCCCCAGCATTTT. Translating it yields CASSPNGQGHQPQHF.

The CDR3 loop reads CASSTGNTQYF. The CDR3 DNA sequence: TGTGCCAGCAGTACAGGAAATACGCAGTATTTT. The gene calls are TRBV25-1 and TRBJ2-3; tentative D call: TRBD1 (5 bases). Germline assignment: CDR1 MGHDK and CDR2 SYGVNS. Trimming took off 5 bases at V and 7 bases at J, with 7 bases between the two ends. CDR3 size: 11 residues.

The J gene is TRBJ2-5, the V gene TRBV5-1, with TRBD1 identical over 9 bases. The V segment lost 4 bases and the J segment 4 bases; nucleotides outside the gene matches: 8. The germline CDR1 and CDR2 sequences are SGHRS and YFSETQ. The CDR3 sequence is 15 residues long. CDR3 sequence: CASSPGDRGGETQYF. For the CDR3, the DNA is TGCGCCAGCAGCCCCGGCGACAGGGGGGGAGAGACCCAGTACTTC.